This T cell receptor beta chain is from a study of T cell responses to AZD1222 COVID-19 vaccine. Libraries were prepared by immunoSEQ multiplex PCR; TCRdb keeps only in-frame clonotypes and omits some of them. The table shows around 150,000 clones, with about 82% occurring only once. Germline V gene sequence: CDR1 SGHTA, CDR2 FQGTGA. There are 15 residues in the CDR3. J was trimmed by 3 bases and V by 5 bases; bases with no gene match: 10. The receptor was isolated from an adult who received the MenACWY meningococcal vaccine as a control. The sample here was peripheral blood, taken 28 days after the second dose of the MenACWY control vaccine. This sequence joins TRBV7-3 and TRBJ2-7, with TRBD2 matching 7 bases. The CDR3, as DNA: TGTGCCAGCAGCCCGGGACTACCCCCACGCTACGAGCAGTACTTC. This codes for CASSPGLPPRYEQYF.